Presented here are 17 T cell receptor beta chains from one specimen sequenced in a study of cytomegalovirus exposure and HLA in healthy donors. PCR used 60 Vbeta primers and 13 Jbeta primers. Profiled with immunoSEQ multiplex PCR; TCRdb holds only in-frame clones, not every one. The data show about 95,000 clones, with around three quarters seen just once and under 7% held by the top ten. The sequenced material came from PBMCs. The receptors here all came from a man aged 25 to 40 in good health and CMV-seropositive.

The CDR3 protein is CASDLDSYGYTF. In nucleotides, the CDR3 is TGTGCCAGCGATCTGGACAGCTATGGCTACACCTTC. V gene TRBV2 combines with J gene TRBJ1-2; the D gene is possibly TRBD1 (6 bases). In germline, CDR1 is SNHLY, CDR2 FYNNEI. The CDR3 length is 12 residues. V lost 8 bases to trimming and J lost 4 bases, with 11 bases between them. Complete variable domain (other parts from reference TRBV2 and TRBJ1-2): EPEVTQTPSHQVTQMGQEVILRCVPISNHLYFYWYRQILGQKVEFLVSFYNNEISEKSEIFDDQFSVERPDGSNFTLKIRSTKLEDSAMYFCASDLDSYGYTFGSGTRLTVV.

Note on this clone: Other nucleotide sequences from this sample produce the same CDR3. CDR3 sequence: CASSSGLAGGHDEQFF. The CDR3 region has the DNA TGCGCCAGCAGCTCGGGACTAGCGGGGGGGCACGATGAGCAGTTCTTC. The genes are TRBV5-1 and TRBJ2-1, with TRBD2 matching over 16 bases. V lost 3 bases to trimming and J lost 8 bases; unmatched junction nucleotides: 5. The CDR3 consists of 16 residues. Germline loops: CDR1 SGHRS, CDR2 YFSETQ.

This clone was seen only once. The rearrangement links TRBV7-9 to TRBJ2-1; 8 bases fit TRBD2. Germline V lookup: CDR1 SEHNR, CDR2 FQNEAQ (reference sequence). The CDR3 consists of 15 residues. V trimming: 1 base; J trimming: 2 bases; junction bases outside the gene matches: 1. The CDR3 spells CASSLDGGAYNEQFF. The CDR3 DNA sequence: TGTGCCAGCAGCTTAGACGGGGGGGCCTACAATGAGCAGTTCTTC.

J is TRBJ1-1 and V is TRBV2, with a tentative D call TRBD1 (5 bases). CDR1 is SNHLY, CDR2 FYNNEI, per germline. CDR3 length: 13 residues. The V end lost 4 bases, the J end lost 3 bases, and 9 bases lay between the germline ends. The CDR3 DNA is TGTGCCAGCAGTGTGGGGGGTTACACTGAAGCTTTCTTT. This encodes CASSVGGYTEAFF. Drawing the rest from reference TRBV2 and TRBJ1-1, the complete variable domain is EPEVTQTPSHQVTQMGQEVILRCVPISNHLYFYWYRQILGQKVEFLVSFYNNEISEKSEIFDDQFSVERPDGSNFTLKIRSTKLEDSAMYFCASSVGGYTEAFFGQGTRLTVV.

This clone was picked up a small number of times. The J gene is TRBJ1-4, the V gene TRBV7-9; 10 positions agree with TRBD1. Germline V gene data show CDR1 as SEHNR and CDR2 as FQNEAQ (reference sequence). The J segment lost 7 bases and the V segment lost 4 bases, leaving 6 bases of the junction unmatched. The CDR3 spans 15 residues. The CDR3 nucleotides read TGTGCCAGCAGCTCTTGGGACAGGGGTGGTGAAAAACTGTTTTTT. It yields the protein CASSSWDRGGEKLFF. Supplemented by reference TRBV7-9 and TRBJ1-4, the full variable domain reads DTGVSQNPRHKITKRGQNVTFRCDPISEHNRLYWYRQTLGQGPEFLTYFQNEAQLEKSRLLSDRFSAERPKGSFSTLEIQRTEQGDSAMYLCASSSWDRGGEKLFFGSGTQLSVL.

This chain joins TRBV9 and TRBJ2-4; TRBD1 aligns across 8 bases. From germline, CDR1 is SGDLS and CDR2 YYNGEE. The CDR3 sequence is 15 residues long. V was clipped by 7 bases and J by 6 bases; unmatched bases: 12. DNA of the CDR3: TGTGCCAGCGGTCCCCAGGGGGCTGGTAGAAACATTCAGTACTTC. This translates into CASGPQGAGRNIQYF.

The chain joins TRBV19 to TRBJ2-1; 13 nucleotides align to TRBD2. Germline V gene lookup returns CDR1 LNHDA and CDR2 SQIVND (reference sequence). The CDR3 consists of 15 residues. Trimming took 6 bases from V and 4 from J; bases not matched to a gene: 3. The CDR3 DNA reads TGTGCCAGTAGGGGGGGACTAGCGGGGTACAATGAGCAGTTCTTC. Protein: CASRGGLAGYNEQFF.

V usage is TRBV12-5 and J usage is TRBJ1-1; maybe TRBD1 (6 bases). This CDR3 has 13 residues. The V end lost 8 bases, the J end lost 5 bases, and 15 bases lay between the germline ends. Germline V gene sequence: CDR1 LGHNT, CDR2 FRNRAP. CDR3 in amino acids: CASLKDRTTEAFF. The CDR3 DNA is TGTGCTAGTTTAAAGGACAGAACAACTGAAGCTTTCTTT.

The V call is TRBV7-9, the J call TRBJ2-3; 10 nucleotides match TRBD2. V trimming: 3 bases; J trimming: 5 bases; junction bases outside the gene matches: 14. The CDR3 consists of 18 residues. CDR1 is SEHNR and CDR2 is FQNEAQ in the germline V gene (reference sequence). The CDR3 DNA sequence: TGTGCCAGCAGCTTCCATATCTCAGCGGGAGGGCATTTAGATACGCAGTATTTT. Its protein is CASSFHISAGGHLDTQYF.

The V and J genes are TRBV4-2 and TRBJ2-4; D call uncertain. CDR3 length: 14 residues. With 1 base removed from V and 4 bases from J, the gap between germline ends came to 8 bases. The germline V gene has CDR1 LGHNA and CDR2 YNFKEQ. CDR3 region: CASSQVGAKNIQYF. In DNA form, the CDR3 reads TGTGCCAGCAGCCAAGTGGGCGCTAAAAACATTCAGTACTTC.

This clone has only a few counts. The chain recombines TRBV28 with TRBJ1-1; D might be TRBD1 (5 bases). The CDR3 totals 14 residues. Germline assignment: CDR1 MDHEN and CDR2 SYDVKM. Between the trimmed V and J ends, which lost 8 bases and 6 bases, there was a span of 19 bases. The CDR3 protein is CASARDSLKAEAFF. The CDR3 nucleotides read TGTGCCAGCGCCAGGGATTCCTTGAAGGCTGAAGCTTTCTTT.

The V gene is TRBV14, the J gene TRBJ1-2; D unresolved. This CDR3 comprises 13 residues. Germline V CDR1 and CDR2: SGHDN, FVKESK. V lost 4 bases and J lost 7, with 13 bases in between. The chain's CDR3 is CASSRVVSGGYTF. The CDR3 coding sequence is TGTGCCAGCAGCCGTGTGGTTTCGGGTGGCTACACCTTC.

The chain carries TRBV29-1 and TRBJ2-2, with D perhaps TRBD1 (6 bases). The germline V gene has CDR1 SQVTM and CDR2 ANQGSEA. The CDR3 is made up of 12 amino acids. V was clipped by 7 bases and J by 8 bases, with 14 bases between them. In DNA, the CDR3 is TGCAGCGCGGCAGGGGTGGATGGGGAGCTGTTTTTT. Residues: CSAAGVDGELFF.

This clone was seen a few times. The J gene is TRBJ1-6, the V gene TRBV2; TRBD1 matches at 8 bases. There are 13 residues in the CDR3. CDR1 is SNHLY, CDR2 FYNNEI, per germline. V lost 6 bases, J lost 7 bases, and 2 bases stayed unmatched. CDR3 in amino acids: CASRGQGNSPLHF. CDR3 coding DNA: TGTGCCAGCAGAGGACAGGGCAATTCACCCCTCCACTTT.

V is TRBV9 and J is TRBJ1-5, with TRBD1 identical over 9 bases. There are 15 residues in the CDR3. Germline assignment: CDR1 SGDLS and CDR2 YYNGEE. Losses at the gene ends were 0 bases for V and 7 bases for J; bases not matched to a gene: 5. The CDR3 region is CASSVVWDRVQPQHF. CDR3 bases: TGTGCCAGCAGCGTAGTGTGGGACAGGGTGCAGCCCCAGCATTTT.

The gene calls are TRBV27 and TRBJ2-7; perhaps TRBD1 as D (6 bases). The CDR3 contains 13 residues. Germline V CDR1 and CDR2: MNHEY, SMNVEV (reference sequence). Trimming took off 11 bases at V and 5 bases at J, with 19 bases between the two ends. The CDR3 is CAPNRDQGDEQYV. The CDR3 DNA reads as TGTGCCCCCAACAGGGACCAGGGAGACGAGCAGTACGTC.

This chain joins TRBV13 and TRBJ1-1; D gene uncertain. The germline CDR1 and CDR2 sequences are PRHDT and FYEKMQ (reference sequence). This CDR3 contains 16 residues. V shed 3 bases and J shed 0 bases, with 14 bases lying between them. CDR3 sequence reads: CASSLRQTAMNTEAFF. The CDR3 DNA sequence: TGTGCCAGCAGCTTGCGGCAGACTGCAATGAACACTGAAGCTTTCTTT.